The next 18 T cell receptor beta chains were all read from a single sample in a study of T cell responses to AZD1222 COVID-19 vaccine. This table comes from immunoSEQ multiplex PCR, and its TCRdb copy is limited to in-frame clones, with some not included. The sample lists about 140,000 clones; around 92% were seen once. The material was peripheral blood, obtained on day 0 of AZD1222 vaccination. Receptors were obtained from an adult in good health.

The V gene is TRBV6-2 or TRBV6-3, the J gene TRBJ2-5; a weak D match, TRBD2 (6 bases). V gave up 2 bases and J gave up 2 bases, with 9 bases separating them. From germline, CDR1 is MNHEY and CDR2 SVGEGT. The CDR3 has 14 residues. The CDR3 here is CASSYGGAQETQYF. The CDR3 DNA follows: TGTGCCAGCAGTTACGGCGGGGCGCAAGAGACCCAGTACTTC.

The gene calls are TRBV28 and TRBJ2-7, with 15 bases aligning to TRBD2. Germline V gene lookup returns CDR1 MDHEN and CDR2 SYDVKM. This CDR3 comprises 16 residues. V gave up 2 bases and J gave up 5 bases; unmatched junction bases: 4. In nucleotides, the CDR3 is TGTGCCAGCAGTTTACGCCGGACTAGCGGGAGGGACGAGCAGTACTTC. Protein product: CASSLRRTSGRDEQYF. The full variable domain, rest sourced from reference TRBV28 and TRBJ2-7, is DVKVTQSSRYLVKRTGEKVFLECVQDMDHENMFWYRQDPGLGLRLIYFSYDVKMKEKGDIPEGYSVSREKKERFSLILESASTNQTSMYLCASSLRRTSGRDEQYFGPGTRLTVT.

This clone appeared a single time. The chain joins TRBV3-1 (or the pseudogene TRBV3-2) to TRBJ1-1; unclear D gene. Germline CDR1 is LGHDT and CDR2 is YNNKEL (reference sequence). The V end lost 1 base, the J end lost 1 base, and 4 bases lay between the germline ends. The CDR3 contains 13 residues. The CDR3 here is CASSQVENTEAFF. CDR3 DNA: TGTGCCAGCAGCCAAGTGGAGAACACTGAAGCTTTCTTT.

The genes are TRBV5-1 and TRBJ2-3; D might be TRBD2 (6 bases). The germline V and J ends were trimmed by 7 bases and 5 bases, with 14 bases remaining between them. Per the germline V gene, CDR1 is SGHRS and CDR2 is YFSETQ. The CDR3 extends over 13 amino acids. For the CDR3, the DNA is TGCGCCAGCCTGGGGCGGGGAGGAGATACGCAGTATTTT. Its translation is CASLGRGGDTQYF.

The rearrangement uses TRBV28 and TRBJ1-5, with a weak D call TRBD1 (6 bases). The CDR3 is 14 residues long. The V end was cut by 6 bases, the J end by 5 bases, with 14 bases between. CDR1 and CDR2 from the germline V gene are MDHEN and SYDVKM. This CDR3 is CASSTTGWYQPQHF. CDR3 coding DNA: TGTGCCAGCAGCACTACAGGGTGGTATCAGCCCCAGCATTTT.

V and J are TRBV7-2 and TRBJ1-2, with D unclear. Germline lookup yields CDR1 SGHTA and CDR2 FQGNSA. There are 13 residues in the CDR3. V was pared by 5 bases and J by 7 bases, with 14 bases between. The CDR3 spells CASSPYRVTGYTF. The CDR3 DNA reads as TGTGCCAGCAGCCCTTATAGGGTGACTGGCTACACCTTC.

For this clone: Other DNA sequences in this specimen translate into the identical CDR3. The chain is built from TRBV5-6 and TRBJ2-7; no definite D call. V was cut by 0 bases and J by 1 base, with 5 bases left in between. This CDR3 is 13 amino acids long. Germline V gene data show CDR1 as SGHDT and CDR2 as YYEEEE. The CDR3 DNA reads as TGTGCCAGCAGCTTGGACCTATCCTACGAGCAGTACTTC. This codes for CASSLDLSYEQYF.

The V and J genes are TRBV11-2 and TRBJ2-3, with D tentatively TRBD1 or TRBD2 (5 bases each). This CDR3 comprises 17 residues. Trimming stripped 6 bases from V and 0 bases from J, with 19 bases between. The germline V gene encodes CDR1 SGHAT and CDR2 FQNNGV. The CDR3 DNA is TGTGCCAGCAGACTCCGGGGCACCATGGCAAGCACAGATACGCAGTATTTT. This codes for CASRLRGTMASTDTQYF.

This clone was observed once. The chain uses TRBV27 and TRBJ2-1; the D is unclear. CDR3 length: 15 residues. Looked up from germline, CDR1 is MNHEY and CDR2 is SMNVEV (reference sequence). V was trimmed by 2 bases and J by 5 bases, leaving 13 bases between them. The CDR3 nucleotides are TGTGCCAGCAGTTTAGTGTCGCTATCTAACAATGAGCAGTTCTTC. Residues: CASSLVSLSNNEQFF.

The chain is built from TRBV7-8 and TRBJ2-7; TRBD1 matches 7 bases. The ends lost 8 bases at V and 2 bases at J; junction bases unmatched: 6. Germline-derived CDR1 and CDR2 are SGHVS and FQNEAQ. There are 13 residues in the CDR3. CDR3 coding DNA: TGTGCCAGCGGCAGACAGGGTACCTACGAGCAGTACTTC. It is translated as CASGRQGTYEQYF. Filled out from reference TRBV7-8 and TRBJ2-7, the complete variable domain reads GAGVSQSPRYKVAKRGQDVALRCDPISGHVSLFWYQQALGQGPEFLTYFQNEAQLDKSGLPSDRFFAERPEGSVSTLKIQRTQQEDSAVYLCASGRQGTYEQYFGPGTRLTVT.

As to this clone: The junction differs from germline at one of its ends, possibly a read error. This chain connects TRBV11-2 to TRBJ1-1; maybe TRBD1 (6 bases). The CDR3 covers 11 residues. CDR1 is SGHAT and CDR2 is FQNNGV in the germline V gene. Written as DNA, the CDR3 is TGTGCCAGCAGCTCCACGATAGGGGGGATCTTT. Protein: CASSSTIGGIF. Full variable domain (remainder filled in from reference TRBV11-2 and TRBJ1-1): EAGVAQSPRYKIIEKRQSVAFWCNPISGHATLYWYQQILGQGPKLLIQFQNNGVVDDSQLPKDRFSAERLKGVDSTLKIQPAKLEDSAVYLCASSSTIGGIFGQGTRLTVV.

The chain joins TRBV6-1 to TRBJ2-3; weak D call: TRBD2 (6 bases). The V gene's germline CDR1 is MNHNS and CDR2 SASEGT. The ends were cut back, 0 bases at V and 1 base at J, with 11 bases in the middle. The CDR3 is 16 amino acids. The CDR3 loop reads CASSEARGSGTDTQYF. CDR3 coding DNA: TGTGCCAGCAGTGAAGCGCGGGGTAGCGGCACAGATACGCAGTATTTT.

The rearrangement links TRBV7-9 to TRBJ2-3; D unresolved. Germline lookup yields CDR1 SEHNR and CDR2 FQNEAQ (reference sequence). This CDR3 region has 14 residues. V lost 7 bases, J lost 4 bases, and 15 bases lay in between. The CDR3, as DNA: TGTGCCAGCACCCAGCCCGGTCAGCCAGATACGCAGTATTTT. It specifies CASTQPGQPDTQYF.

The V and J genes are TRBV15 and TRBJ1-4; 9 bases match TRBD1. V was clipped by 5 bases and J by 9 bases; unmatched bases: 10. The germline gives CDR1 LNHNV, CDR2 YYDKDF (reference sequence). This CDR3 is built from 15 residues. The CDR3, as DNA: TGTGCCACCAGCGATGCCGGGACAGGGAGGAAAAAACTGTTTTTT. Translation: CATSDAGTGRKKLFF.

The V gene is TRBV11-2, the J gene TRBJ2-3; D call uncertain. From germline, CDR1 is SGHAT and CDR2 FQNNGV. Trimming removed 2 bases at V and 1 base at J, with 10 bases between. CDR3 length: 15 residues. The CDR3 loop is CASSLLGLRTDTQYF. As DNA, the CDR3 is TGTGCCAGCAGCTTACTTGGGCTACGCACAGATACGCAGTATTTT. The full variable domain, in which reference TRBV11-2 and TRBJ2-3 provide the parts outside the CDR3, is EAGVAQSPRYKIIEKRQSVAFWCNPISGHATLYWYQQILGQGPKLLIQFQNNGVVDDSQLPKDRFSAERLKGVDSTLKIQPAKLEDSAVYLCASSLLGLRTDTQYFGPGTRLTVL.

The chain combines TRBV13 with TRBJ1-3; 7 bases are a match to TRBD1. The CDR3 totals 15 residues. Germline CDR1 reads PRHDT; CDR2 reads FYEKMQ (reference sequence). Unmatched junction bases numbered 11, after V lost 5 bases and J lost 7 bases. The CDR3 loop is CASSPDRVVQNTIYF. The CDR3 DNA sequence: TGTGCCAGCAGCCCCGACAGGGTTGTTCAGAACACCATATATTTT. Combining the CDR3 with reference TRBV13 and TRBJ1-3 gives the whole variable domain AAGVIQSPRHLIKEKRETATLKCYPIPRHDTVYWYQQGPGQDPQFLISFYEKMQSDKGSIPDRFSAQQFSDYHSELNMSSLELGDSALYFCASSPDRVVQNTIYFGEGSWLTVV.

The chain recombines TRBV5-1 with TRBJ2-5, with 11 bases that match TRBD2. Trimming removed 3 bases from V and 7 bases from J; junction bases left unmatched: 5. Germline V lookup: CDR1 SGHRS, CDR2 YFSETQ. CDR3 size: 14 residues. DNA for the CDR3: TGCGCCAGCAGCTCTTCCGGGACTAGCGGGACCCAGTACTTC. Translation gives CASSSSGTSGTQYF.

This chain's CDR3 is CASTKDGIYEQYF. The CDR3 DNA reads TGTGCCAGCACCAAAGACGGGATTTACGAGCAGTACTTC. The chain couples TRBV7-9 to TRBJ2-7; tentative D call: TRBD2 (5 bases). The V and J ends lost 7 bases and 4 bases respectively, with 14 bases between them. The CDR3 length is 13 residues. Germline V gene sequence: CDR1 SEHNR, CDR2 FQNEAQ (reference sequence).